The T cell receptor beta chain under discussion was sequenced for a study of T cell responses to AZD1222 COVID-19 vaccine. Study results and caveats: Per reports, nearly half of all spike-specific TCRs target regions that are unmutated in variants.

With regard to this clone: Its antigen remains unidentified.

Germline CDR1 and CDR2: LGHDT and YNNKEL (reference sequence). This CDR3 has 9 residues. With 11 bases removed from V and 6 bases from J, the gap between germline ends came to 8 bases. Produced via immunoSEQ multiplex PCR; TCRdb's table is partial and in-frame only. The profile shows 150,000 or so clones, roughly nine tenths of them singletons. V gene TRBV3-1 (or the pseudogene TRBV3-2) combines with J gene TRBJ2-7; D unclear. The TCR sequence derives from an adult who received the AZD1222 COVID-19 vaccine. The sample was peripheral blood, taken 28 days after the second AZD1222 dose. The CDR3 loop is CAQNGEQYF. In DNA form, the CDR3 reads TGTGCCCAAAACGGCGAGCAGTACTTC.